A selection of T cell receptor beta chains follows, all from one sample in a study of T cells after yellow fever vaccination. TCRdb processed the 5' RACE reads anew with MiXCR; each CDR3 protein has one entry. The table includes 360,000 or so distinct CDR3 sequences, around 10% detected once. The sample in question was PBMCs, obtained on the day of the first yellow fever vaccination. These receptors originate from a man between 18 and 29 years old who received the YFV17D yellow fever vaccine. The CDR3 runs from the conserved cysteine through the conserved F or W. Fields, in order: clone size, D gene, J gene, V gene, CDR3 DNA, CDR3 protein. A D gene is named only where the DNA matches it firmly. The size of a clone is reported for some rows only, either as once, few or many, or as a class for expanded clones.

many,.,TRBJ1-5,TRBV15,TGTGCCACCAGCGCCGGCTGGCAGCCCCAGCATTTT,CATSAGWQPQHF
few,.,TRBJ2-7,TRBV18,TGTGCCAGCTCACCACGGGGTCTCCACGAGCAGTACTTC,CASSPRGLHEQYF
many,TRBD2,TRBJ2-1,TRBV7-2,TGTGCCAGCAGCCCACCCCAGCGGGGGGGTATTGAGCAGTTCTTC,CASSPPQRGGIEQFF
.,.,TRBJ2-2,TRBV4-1,TGCGCCAGCAGCCAAGAGCAGGGGGGGTGGCCCGGGGAGCTGTTTTTT,CASSQEQGGWPGELFF
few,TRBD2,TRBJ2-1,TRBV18,TGTGCCAGCTCACGAGGTAGCGGGAACAATGAGCAGTTCTTC,CASSRGSGNNEQFF
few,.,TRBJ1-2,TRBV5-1,TGCGCCAGCAGCTGGGGGAAAGCCAGCTATGGCTACACCTTC,CASSWGKASYGYTF
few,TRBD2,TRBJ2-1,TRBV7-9,TGTGCCAGCAGCTCGACTAGCGGGGGGCTGTTCTTC,CASSSTSGGLFF
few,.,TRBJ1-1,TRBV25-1,TGTGCCAGCAGTGGTCACAGGGCTTTGAACACTGAAGCTTTCTTT,CASSGHRALNTEAFF
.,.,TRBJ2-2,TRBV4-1,TGCGCCAGCAGCGAGATCCGGAGGTACACCGGGGAGCTGTTTTTT,CASSEIRRYTGELFF
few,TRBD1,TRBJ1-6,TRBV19,TGTGCCAGTAGCAGACAGGGGGTCGGGACTTCACCCCTCCACTTT,CASSRQGVGTSPLHF
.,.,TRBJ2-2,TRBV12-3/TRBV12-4,TGTGCCAGCAGTTTCCCGACTAGTACCACCGGGGAGCTGTTTTTT,CASSFPTSTTGELFF
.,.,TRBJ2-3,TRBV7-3,TGTGCCAGCAGCCGACTTCCTGGGGTCCAGGGGCAGTATTTT,CASSRLPGVQGQYF
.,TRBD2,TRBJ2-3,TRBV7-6,TGTGCCAGCAGCCCCGCGTGGCGGGAGGCCACAGATACGCAGTATTTT,CASSPAWREATDTQYF
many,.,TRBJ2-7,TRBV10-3,TGTGCCATCAGTGACGGGGGCAGCGCCTACGAGCAGTACTTC,CAISDGGSAYEQYF
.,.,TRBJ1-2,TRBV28,TGTGCCAGCAGTTTATGGACAAGGACACTGAGCTATGGCTACACCTTC,CASSLWTRTLSYGYTF
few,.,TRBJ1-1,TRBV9,TGTGCCAGCAGCGCCTACCAGCAGGTCATGAACACTGAAGCTTTCTTT,CASSAYQQVMNTEAFF
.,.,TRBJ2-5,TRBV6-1,TGTGCCAGCAGTACCCACGACGGCGGACCGAGGGAGACCCAGTACTTC,CASSTHDGGPRETQYF
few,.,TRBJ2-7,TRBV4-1,TGCGCCAGCAGCCAAGCTGAACTGGAAAACGAGCAGTACTTC,CASSQAELENEQYF
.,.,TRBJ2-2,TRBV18,TGTGCCAGCTCACCACCGGCGACCGGGATTCGGACCGGGGAGCTGTTTTTT,CASSPPATGIRTGELFF
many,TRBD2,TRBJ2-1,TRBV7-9,TGTGCCAGCAGCTTGGTAGCGGGGGACAATGAGCAGTTCTTC,CASSLVAGDNEQFF
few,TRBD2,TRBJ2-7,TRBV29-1,TGCAGCGTTAGCGGGGGAACCTACGAGCAGTACTTC,CSVSGGTYEQYF
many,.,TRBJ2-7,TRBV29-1,TGCAGCGTTGTGCTAGCGTCGACCTACGAGCAGTACTTC,CSVVLASTYEQYF
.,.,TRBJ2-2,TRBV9,TGTGCCAGCAGCGCCCTCCCGACAGTTAACACCGGGGAGCTGTTTTTT,CASSALPTVNTGELFF
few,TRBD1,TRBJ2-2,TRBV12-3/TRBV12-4,TGTGCCAGCAGCACCCAGGGGGCCGGGGAGCTGTTTTTT,CASSTQGAGELFF
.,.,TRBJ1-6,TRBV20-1,TGCAGTGCTAGTACTTGGAACTTCCAGGGCATTTCACCCCTCCACTTT,CSASTWNFQGISPLHF
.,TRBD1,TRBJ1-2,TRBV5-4,TGTGCCAGCAGCCACGACAGGGAAAATGGCTACACCTTC,CASSHDRENGYTF
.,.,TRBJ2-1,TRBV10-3,TGTGCCATCAGTGACAGGGGCAATGAGCAGTTCTTC,CAISDRGNEQFF
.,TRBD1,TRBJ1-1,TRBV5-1,TGCGCCAGCAGCTTTACAGGGGTGAGCGCTGAAGCTTTCTTT,CASSFTGVSAEAFF
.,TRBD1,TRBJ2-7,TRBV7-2,TGTGCCAGCAGCTCCCATCCGGGACAGGGTTTCCAGCAGTACTTC,CASSSHPGQGFQQYF
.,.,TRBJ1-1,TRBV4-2,TGTGCCAGCAGCCAAGAAAGGCGGAACACTGAAGCTTTCTTT,CASSQERRNTEAFF
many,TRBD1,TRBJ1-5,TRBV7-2,TGTGCCAGCAGCCCCGGGACAGGGGGGAATCAGCCCCAGCATTTT,CASSPGTGGNQPQHF
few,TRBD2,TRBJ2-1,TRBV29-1,TGCAGCGGATTGAACCTAGCGGGGGTCTACAATGAGCAGTTCTTC,CSGLNLAGVYNEQFF
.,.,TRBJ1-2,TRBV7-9,TGTGCCAGCACCCCCGCAGGGGAGTATGGCTACACCTTC,CASTPAGEYGYTF
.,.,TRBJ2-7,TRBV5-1,TGCGCCAGCAGTTACACAGGGAATCCCTCCTACGAGCAGTACTTC,CASSYTGNPSYEQYF
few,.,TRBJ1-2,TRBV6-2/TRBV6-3,TGTGCCAGCAGTCCGACAGGTTGGGGAGCTAACTATGGCTACACCTTC,CASSPTGWGANYGYTF
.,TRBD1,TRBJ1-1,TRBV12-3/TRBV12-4,TGTGCCAGCAGTTTAGCAGGACAGGGTATGTTAGTTTTCTTT,CASSLAGQGMLVFF
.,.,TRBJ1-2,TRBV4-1,TGCGCCAGCAGCCAAGGAGAGCGACAGTGGATCTATGGCTACACCTTC,CASSQGERQWIYGYTF
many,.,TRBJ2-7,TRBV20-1,TGCAGTGCTAGCGACTACCAATACGAGCAGTACTTC,CSASDYQYEQYF
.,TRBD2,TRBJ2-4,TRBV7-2,TGTGCCAGCCGAGATAGCGGGAGGATTCAGTACTTC,CASRDSGRIQYF
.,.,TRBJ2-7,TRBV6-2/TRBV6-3,TGTGCCAGCAGCCGACAGGGACTCGAGCAGTACTTC,CASSRQGLEQYF
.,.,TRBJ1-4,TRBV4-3,TGCGCCAGCAGCCACCTGGGGCAGGGGACGGGTGAAAAACTGTTTTTT,CASSHLGQGTGEKLFF
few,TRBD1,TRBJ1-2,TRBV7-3,TGTGCCAGCAGCACCGGGACAGGGGGAGACGGCTACACCTTC,CASSTGTGGDGYTF
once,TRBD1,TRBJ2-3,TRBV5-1,TGCGCCAGCAGCACAGGGGACAGGGGTGGGGATACGCAGTATTTT,CASSTGDRGGDTQYF
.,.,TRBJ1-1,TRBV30,TGTGCCTGGATTCCGAGACTCTGGAACACTGAAGCTTTCTTT,CAWIPRLWNTEAFF
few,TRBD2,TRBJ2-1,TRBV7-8,TGTGCCAGCGCCGTGACTAGCGGCAATGAGCAGTTCTTC,CASAVTSGNEQFF
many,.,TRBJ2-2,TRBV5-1,TGCGCCAGCAGTTGGACAGCCTTACGCACCGGGGAGCTGTTTTTT,CASSWTALRTGELFF
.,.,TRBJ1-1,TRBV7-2,TGTGCCAGCGGGCGGGGTGAAGAAGCTTTCTTT,CASGRGEEAFF
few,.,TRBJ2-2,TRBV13,TGTGCCAGCAGCTTCGACCTCGGGTGGACCGGGGAGCTGTTTTTT,CASSFDLGWTGELFF
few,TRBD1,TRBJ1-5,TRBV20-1,TGCAGTGCTTCGACAGGGGCGGCCCAGCCCCAGCATTTT,CSASTGAAQPQHF
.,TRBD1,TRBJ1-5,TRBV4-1,TGCGCCAGCAGCCAAGTGGGACAGGGGAGCAATCAGCCCCAGCATTTT,CASSQVGQGSNQPQHF
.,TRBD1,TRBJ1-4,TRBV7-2,TGTGCCAGCAGCTTAGGGGGGGACAGGGGTGAAAAACTGTTTTTT,CASSLGGDRGEKLFF
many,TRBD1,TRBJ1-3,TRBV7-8,TGTGCCAGCAGCTGGGAGGGGGACAGGGGTCCCTCTGGAAACACCATATATTTT,CASSWEGDRGPSGNTIYF
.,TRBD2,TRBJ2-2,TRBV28,TGTGCCAGCAGTTCCCGTGGAGCGGGGGGGCATACCGGGGAGCTGTTTTTT,CASSSRGAGGHTGELFF